The clone carrying this TCR beta chain was observed a few times. Its antigen is not identified. Investigators isolated RNA and reverse transcribed it into cDNA to act as the sequencing template. The method was immunoSEQ multiplex PCR; TCRdb's version includes in-frame clones alone and lacks a portion of them. This sample has approximately 99,000 clones, with roughly 64% found just once. The data were taken from a study of CD8+ T cells in alopecia areata. General study results and limits: An increase in clonality over normal scalp was evident in lesional scalp, especially alopecia totalis/universalis.

Germline CDR1 reads SQVTM; CDR2 reads ANQGSEA. V gave up 7 bases and J gave up 8 bases; unmatched junction bases: 4. The CDR3 covers 11 residues. This TCR was recovered from a human donor in good health. This chain connects TRBV29-1 to TRBJ1-4; 7 bases match TRBD1. Sequencing was done on a sample of CD8+ T cells sorted from blood. Here the CDR3 DNA reads TGCAGCGCAGGGGGATACGAAAAACTGTTTTTT. It encodes CSAGGYEKLFF.